The 18 T cell receptor beta chains below come from one sample, sequenced in a study of T cell responses to AZD1222 COVID-19 vaccine. Clones were read by immunoSEQ multiplex PCR, and TCRdb kept only the in-frame ones, dropping some. The repertoire includes 95,000 to 150,000 clones, approximately 90% of them detected once, and around 2.6% sits in the top ten. The sequencing here drew on peripheral blood, taken 28 days after the second AZD1222 dose. These receptors all come from an adult who received the AZD1222 COVID-19 vaccine.

V and J are TRBV28 and TRBJ1-3; no clear D gene. The CDR3 covers 15 residues. V dropped 10 bases and J dropped 0 bases, with 16 bases sitting between them. Germline lookup yields CDR1 MDHEN and CDR2 SYDVKM. The CDR3, as DNA: TGTGCCACCATCCTCGGGCTGAACTCTGGAAACACCATATATTTT. Translation: CATILGLNSGNTIYF.

The rearrangement links TRBV7-6 to TRBJ1-2, with TRBD1 matching over 12 bases. This CDR3 is 17 amino acids long. Trimming removed 1 base from V and 3 bases from J; junction bases left unmatched: 6. Per the germline V gene, CDR1 is SGHVS and CDR2 is FNYEAQ. CDR3 bases: TGTGCCAGCAGCTTAGGAATTGGGGACAGGGGGCACTATGGCTACACCTTC. Protein: CASSLGIGDRGHYGYTF.

The V gene is TRBV5-4, the J gene TRBJ2-5; 11 nucleotides match TRBD1. The CDR3 loop spans 16 amino acids. Germline values: CDR1 SGHNT, CDR2 YYREEE (reference sequence). V shed 4 bases and J 4 bases; nucleotides not matched to a gene: 9. The CDR3 sequence: CASSTWRTGGRETQYF. The CDR3 DNA reads as TGTGCCAGCAGCACCTGGAGGACAGGGGGCCGAGAGACCCAGTACTTC.

As DNA, the CDR3 is TGTGCCAGCTGTTCCCCGGGTCGGGGTACGAACGAGCAGTACTTC. Its protein product is CASCSPGRGTNEQYF. This chain joins TRBV6-5 and TRBJ2-7, with D possibly being TRBD2 (5 bases). The CDR3 runs to 15 residues. Trimming pared 8 bases from V and 5 bases from J, leaving 22 bases between. Germline loops: CDR1 MNHEY, CDR2 SVGAGI.

The chain uses TRBV7-9 and TRBJ2-1; 12 bases match TRBD1. CDR1 is SEHNR, CDR2 FQNEAQ, per germline (reference sequence). The V and J ends lost 4 bases and 5 bases, in that order; junction bases with no gene match: 9. The CDR3 consists of 17 residues. This CDR3 reads CASSSGTGGFPHNEQFF. In DNA form, the CDR3 reads TGTGCCAGCAGCTCCGGGACAGGGGGCTTTCCACACAATGAGCAGTTCTTC.

V gene TRBV19 combines with J gene TRBJ2-5; D may correspond to TRBD1 or TRBD2 (5 bases each). The germline CDR1 and CDR2 sequences are LNHDA and SQIVND (reference sequence). With 0 bases removed from V and 6 bases from J, the gap between germline ends came to 11 bases. The CDR3 is 14 amino acids. The CDR3 protein is CASSIEGVGKTQYF. As DNA, the CDR3 is TGTGCCAGTAGTATAGAGGGGGTGGGTAAGACCCAGTACTTC. Filled out from reference TRBV19 and TRBJ2-5, the complete variable domain reads DGGITQSPKYLFRKEGQNVTLSCEQNLNHDAMYWYRQDPGQGLRLIYYSQIVNDFQKGDIAEGYSVSREKKESFPLTVTSAQKNPTAFYLCASSIEGVGKTQYFGPGTRLLVL.

The chain couples TRBV7-8 to TRBJ2-1; 9 nucleotides agree with TRBD1. V lost 3 bases and J lost 1; bases outside the gene matches: 1. The length of the CDR3 is 15 residues. Germline V gene sequence: CDR1 SGHVS, CDR2 FQNEAQ. The CDR3 sequence: CASSFGTGSYNEQFF. The CDR3 nucleotides are TGTGCCAGCAGCTTCGGGACAGGGTCCTACAATGAGCAGTTCTTC.

V gene TRBV28 combines with J gene TRBJ2-1; possible D gene TRBD1, 5 bases. Trimming took 3 bases from V and 3 from J, leaving 21 bases between them. Germline CDR1 MDHEN, CDR2 SYDVKM. CDR3 length equals 18 residues. The CDR3 DNA reads TGTGCCAGCAGTTTGATGGTGACAGCCTCCTACCACTACAATGAGCAGTTCTTC. It translates to CASSLMVTASYHYNEQFF.

The chain is built from TRBV18 and TRBJ2-3, with TRBD2 matching 7 bases. V shed 3 bases, J shed 7 bases, and the junction held 7 bases outside the gene matches. Germline V lookup: CDR1 KGHSH, CDR2 LQKENI. The length of the CDR3 is 14 residues. In DNA form, the CDR3 reads TGTGCCAGCTCACCCCAAACTAGCGTACATACGCAGTATTTT. This encodes CASSPQTSVHTQYF. The full variable domain, completed using reference TRBV18 and TRBJ2-3, is NAGVMQNPRHLVRRRGQEARLRCSPMKGHSHVYWYRQLPEEGLKFMVYLQKENIIDESGMPKERFSAEFPKEGPSILRIQQVVRGDSAAYFCASSPQTSVHTQYFGPGTRLTVL.

The chain combines TRBV19 with TRBJ1-3, with unresolved D. The CDR3 loop spans 16 amino acids. The V end was cut by 5 bases, the J end by 0 bases, with 14 bases between. Germline V gene data show CDR1 as LNHDA and CDR2 as SQIVND (reference sequence). Here the CDR3 reads CASSSQVDHSGNTIYF. For the CDR3, the DNA is TGTGCCAGTAGTTCGCAGGTGGACCACTCTGGAAACACCATATATTTT. The full variable domain, its missing parts supplied by reference TRBV19 and TRBJ1-3, is DGGITQSPKYLFRKEGQNVTLSCEQNLNHDAMYWYRQDPGQGLRLIYYSQIVNDFQKGDIAEGYSVSREKKESFPLTVTSAQKNPTAFYLCASSSQVDHSGNTIYFGEGSWLTVV.

This chain uses TRBV3-1 (or the pseudogene TRBV3-2) with TRBJ1-4, with TRBD1 matching over 7 bases. Germline V gives CDR1 LGHDT, CDR2 YNNKEL (reference sequence). The CDR3 covers 17 residues. V lost 1 base, J lost 3 bases, and 8 bases stayed unmatched. In DNA, the CDR3 is TGTGCCAGCAGCCAAGCTCTAGACAGGGTGGCTAATGAAAAACTGTTTTTT. Protein sequence: CASSQALDRVANEKLFF.

V usage is TRBV3-1 (or the pseudogene TRBV3-2) and J usage is TRBJ2-7; D may be TRBD2 (5 bases). This CDR3 has 16 amino acids. CDR1 is LGHDT, CDR2 YNNKEL, per germline (reference sequence). Trimming removed 3 bases from V and 4 bases from J, with 19 bases in between. Here the CDR3 DNA reads TGTGCCAGCAGCCAGACCCAGAGGGATTTAAGGTACGAGCAGTACTTC. It codes for CASSQTQRDLRYEQYF.

The rearrangement links TRBV11-3 to TRBJ2-1; the D is unclear. Germline lookup yields CDR1 SGHNT and CDR2 YENEEA. V lost 1 base and J 2 bases, leaving 6 bases between the germline ends. The length of the CDR3 is 14 residues. Written as DNA, the CDR3 is TGTGCCAGCAGCTTAGGTCAGGCCTACAATGAGCAGTTCTTC. As protein: CASSLGQAYNEQFF.

The chain combines TRBV4-3 with TRBJ1-2, with unresolved D. CDR3 length equals 15 residues. The V and J ends lost 1 base and 4 bases respectively, with 13 bases between them. Germline V gene lookup returns CDR1 LGHNA and CDR2 YSLEER. The CDR3, as DNA: TGCGCCAGCAGCCAAGGGGAAGGTAGGAGCTATGGCTACACCTTC. Its translation is CASSQGEGRSYGYTF.

The chain recombines TRBV11-2 with TRBJ1-1; perhaps TRBD1 as D (5 bases). There are 12 residues in the CDR3. Trimming shortened V by 1 base and J by 9 bases, and 9 bases separated the two germline ends. Per germline, CDR1 SGHAT and CDR2 FQNNGV. This chain's CDR3 is CASSLVRGQAFF. The CDR3, as DNA: TGTGCCAGCAGCTTAGTACGGGGACAAGCTTTCTTT.

The rearrangement joins TRBV7-2 to TRBJ2-1; tentatively, D is TRBD1 (5 bases). The CDR3 spans 13 residues. V dropped 2 bases and J dropped 4 bases, with 6 bases sitting between them. Germline V CDR1 and CDR2: SGHTA, FQGNSA. The CDR3 DNA reads as TGTGCCAGCAGCTTAACAGGTTACAATGAGCAGTTCTTC. It specifies CASSLTGYNEQFF.

The V gene is TRBV5-4, the J gene TRBJ1-1; no clear D gene. The CDR3 spans 13 residues. The V and J ends lost 0 bases and 2 bases respectively, with 5 bases between them. Germline V gives CDR1 SGHNT, CDR2 YYREEE (reference sequence). In DNA, the CDR3 is TGTGCCAGCAGCTTGGCGGGCAACACTGAAGCTTTCTTT. Translation gives CASSLAGNTEAFF.

This clone occurred a few times. The chain combines TRBV7-2 with TRBJ2-3; TRBD2 aligns across 8 bases. The ends lost 4 bases at V and 1 base at J; junction bases unmatched: 7. The germline gives CDR1 SGHTA, CDR2 FQGNSA. CDR3 length: 16 residues. This chain's CDR3 is CASSSQSLAGTDTQYF. Here the CDR3 DNA reads TGTGCCAGCAGCTCCCAATCACTAGCGGGCACAGATACGCAGTATTTT.